The 32 T cell receptor beta chains below all came from one sample that was sequenced in a study of T-cell reconstitution after alpha-beta-depleted transplantation in children. Construction of the TCRbeta library involved unique molecular identifiers. TCRdb analysed the PCR reads with MiXCR anew, one entry per CDR3 protein. There are 250,000 or so distinct CDR3 sequences in the sample; roughly 8% occur only once, and about 6.4% lies in the top ten. The sequencing used PBMCs, mostly from graft donor cells, collected 180 days after TCRalphabeta/CD19-depleted stem cell transplant. The receptor source for this set is a male patient between 10 and 17 years old who had a stem cell transplant for acute lymphoblastic leukemia, so the T cells may come from the graft donor.

This clonotype has at least ten counts. V and J are TRBV11-2 and TRBJ2-3, with D unclear. CDR1 SGHAT and CDR2 FQNNGV come from the germline V gene. The CDR3 spans 13 residues. The V end was cut by 5 bases, the J end by 7 bases, with 13 bases between. The CDR3 DNA reads as TGTGCCAGCAGCAACCTTATCAGCCATACGCAGTATTTT. This sequence encodes CASSNLISHTQYF. Full variable domain (outside the CDR3, taken from reference TRBV11-2 and TRBJ2-3): EAGVAQSPRYKIIEKRQSVAFWCNPISGHATLYWYQQILGQGPKLLIQFQNNGVVDDSQLPKDRFSAERLKGVDSTLKIQPAKLEDSAVYLCASSNLISHTQYFGPGTRLTVL.

The sample holds many counts of this clonotype. The genes are TRBV20-1 and TRBJ2-5, with a weak D call TRBD2 (5 bases). The length of the CDR3 is 15 residues. Per the germline V gene, CDR1 is DFQATT and CDR2 is SNEGSKA (reference sequence). The V end lost 0 bases, the J end lost 2 bases, and 13 bases lay between the germline ends. Written as DNA, the CDR3 is TGCAGTGCTAGAGATCCCGGCAGCGGTCAAGAGACCCAGTACTTC. This encodes CSARDPGSGQETQYF.

This clonotype showed up many times. The genes are TRBV5-1 and TRBJ2-1, with TRBD2 matching over 12 bases. Trimming cost V 4 bases and J 7 bases; bases outside gene matches: 6. This CDR3 contains 15 residues. Germline CDR1 and CDR2: SGHRS and YFSETQ. The CDR3 reads CASSLAGGYTNEQFF. CDR3 nucleotide sequence: TGCGCCAGCAGCCTAGCGGGAGGGTATACAAATGAGCAGTTCTTC.

In its sample, this clonotype was seen many times. The chain carries TRBV20-1 and TRBJ2-1; 7 positions match TRBD2. Germline CDR1 is DFQATT and CDR2 is SNEGSKA (reference sequence). This CDR3 region has 14 residues. The junction had 4 bases not matched to a gene; V was cut back by 5 bases and J by 0 bases. The DNA of the CDR3 is TGCAGTGCTCGGCGGGGGAGCTCCTACAATGAGCAGTTCTTC. It encodes CSARRGSSYNEQFF.

This clonotype was recorded at least ten times. This chain connects TRBV10-2 to TRBJ2-3, with D perhaps matching TRBD1 or TRBD2 (5 bases each). V was shortened by 11 bases and J by 2 bases, with 17 bases between the two germline ends. CDR3 length equals 14 residues. Per germline, CDR1 WSHSY and CDR2 SAAADI. For the CDR3, the DNA is TGCGCCTCGGCTTTTGGAGGACACACAGATACGCAGTATTTT. Protein sequence: CASAFGGHTDTQYF.

This clonotype was counted ten times or more. This chain links TRBV29-1 with TRBJ1-5; weak D call: TRBD1 (5 bases). CDR3 length: 14 residues. From germline, CDR1 is SQVTM and CDR2 ANQGSEA. Trimming took off 7 bases at V and 0 bases at J, with 13 bases between the two ends. This chain's CDR3 is CSAPDSLSNQPQHF. The CDR3 DNA reads as TGCAGCGCCCCAGACAGTCTTAGCAATCAGCCCCAGCATTTT. Combining the CDR3 with reference TRBV29-1 and TRBJ1-5 gives the whole variable domain SAVISQKPSRDICQRGTSLTIQCQVDSQVTMMFWYRQQPGQSLTLIATANQGSEATYESGFVIDKFPISRPNLTFSTLTVSNMSPEDSSIYLCSAPDSLSNQPQHFGDGTRLSIL.

This clonotype was seen ten or more times. The rearrangement links TRBV6-5 to TRBJ1-6, with 7 nucleotides matching TRBD1. V dropped 10 bases and J dropped 10; count of bases not matched to a gene: 7. CDR1 MNHEY and CDR2 SVGAGI come from the germline V gene. The CDR3 consists of 12 residues. The chain's CDR3 is CATRGSRSPLHF. The DNA of the CDR3 is TGTGCCACCAGGGGGTCGAGGTCACCCCTCCACTTT.

The chain is built from TRBV11-2 and TRBJ1-6; D is undetermined. Germline assignment: CDR1 SGHAT and CDR2 FQNNGV. V was clipped by 0 bases and J by 0 bases, with 12 bases between them. CDR3 length: 18 amino acids. In DNA, the CDR3 is TGTGCCAGCAGCTTAGAGGTCTCCTCAAGCTCCTATAATTCACCCCTCCACTTT. Amino acid sequence: CASSLEVSSSSYNSPLHF.

This clonotype was seen at least ten times. The rearrangement links TRBV2 to TRBJ1-5, with a tentative D call TRBD1 (6 bases). Germline assignment: CDR1 SNHLY and CDR2 FYNNEI. This CDR3 is built from 14 residues. V was trimmed by 0 bases and J by 4 bases, leaving 7 bases between them. The CDR3 DNA is TGTGCCAGCAGTGAAGCGAGGGGGAATCAGCCCCAGCATTTT. The encoded protein is CASSEARGNQPQHF.

This clonotype turned up a few times. The rearrangement joins TRBV7-2 to TRBJ1-1; D not certain. The CDR3 covers 13 residues. Deletions cut 7 bases from V and 5 bases from J, with 14 bases between. The germline V gene encodes CDR1 SGHTA and CDR2 FQGNSA. The CDR3 spells CASTTRPRTEAFF. The CDR3 DNA is TGTGCCAGCACCACGAGACCGAGAACTGAAGCTTTCTTT.

This chain connects TRBV7-2 to TRBJ2-1; TRBD2 matches 8 bases. The CDR3 covers 15 residues. The J segment lost 8 bases and the V segment lost 1 base, leaving 7 bases of the junction unmatched. Germline V gene sequence: CDR1 SGHTA, CDR2 FQGNSA. As DNA, the CDR3 is TGTGCCAGCAGCTTAGGGGGACTAGTGAGGCATGAGCAGTTCTTC. Translation gives CASSLGGLVRHEQFF.

This clonotype was detected ten times or more. The J gene is TRBJ1-1, the V gene TRBV6-5; the D is unclear. Trimming stripped 4 bases from V and 4 bases from J, with 10 bases between. Germline V gene data show CDR1 as MNHEY and CDR2 as SVGAGI. The CDR3 is 13 residues long. The CDR3 DNA reads TGTGCCAGCAGTTTTAGGGAGGGCACTGAAGCTTTCTTT. Its translation is CASSFREGTEAFF.

The genes are TRBV20-1 and TRBJ2-7; tentatively, D is TRBD2 (5 bases). Germline V lookup: CDR1 DFQATT, CDR2 SNEGSKA (reference sequence). The CDR3 loop spans 13 amino acids. Trimming stripped 3 bases from V and 4 bases from J, with 13 bases between. CDR3 protein: CSASGAGPYEQYF. The CDR3 DNA reads as TGCAGTGCTAGTGGCGCGGGCCCGTACGAGCAGTACTTC.

This clonotype was found many times. V and J are TRBV7-2 and TRBJ1-2, with no clear D. CDR3 length: 12 amino acids. The germline V gene has CDR1 SGHTA and CDR2 FQGNSA. V was cut by 3 bases and J by 13 bases, with 15 bases left in between. In nucleotides, the CDR3 is TGTGCCAGCAGCTTTGAACTTTTAATAGGCACCTTC. This encodes CASSFELLIGTF.

Notes on this clonotype: This may be a read error, as it is one base from a much larger clone. The chain carries TRBV7-9 and TRBJ2-7, with D tentatively TRBD1 (5 bases). The V end lost 8 bases, the J end lost 4 bases, and 21 bases lay between the germline ends. CDR1 SEHNR and CDR2 FQNEAQ come from the germline V gene (reference sequence). This CDR3 is 15 amino acids long. The CDR3 nucleotides read TGTGCCAGCTGCTCTATTGACACAAGGGGTTACGAGCAGTACTTC. This translates into CASCSIDTRGYEQYF.

This clonotype was detected ten times or more. The chain links TRBV28 to TRBJ2-5; no clear D gene. V lost 2 bases, J lost 7 bases, and 11 bases lay in between. Per the germline V gene, CDR1 is MDHEN and CDR2 is SYDVKM. The CDR3 spans 13 residues. The CDR3 loop reads CASSLPGDGTQYF. The CDR3 coding sequence is TGTGCCAGCAGTTTACCAGGAGACGGGACCCAGTACTTC.

This clonotype came up many times. CDR3 DNA sequence: TGCAGTGCTGACTATCAGGGGGGTCATACGCAGTATTTT. This encodes CSADYQGGHTQYF. The gene calls are TRBV20-1 and TRBJ2-3; D possibly corresponds to TRBD1 (7 bases). Trimming left V 5 bases short and J 7 bases short, with 16 bases between. The length of the CDR3 is 13 residues. The germline V gene has CDR1 DFQATT and CDR2 SNEGSKA (reference sequence).

This clonotype was counted at least ten times. The V call is TRBV4-2, the J call TRBJ2-5; tentative D call: TRBD2 (6 bases). CDR3 length: 14 residues. V lost 2 bases and J 2 bases, leaving 9 bases between the germline ends. Germline V gene data show CDR1 as LGHNA and CDR2 as YNFKEQ. This CDR3 reads CASSQPGDQETQYF. The CDR3 nucleotides read TGTGCCAGCAGCCAACCGGGGGATCAAGAGACCCAGTACTTC.

This clonotype was seen at least ten times. This chain connects TRBV9 to TRBJ1-1; no firm D call. Germline assignment: CDR1 SGDLS and CDR2 YYNGEE. V dropped 3 bases and J dropped 6 bases, with 6 bases sitting between them. This CDR3 has 11 amino acids. The CDR3 loop is CASSAGSEAFF. The CDR3 DNA is TGTGCCAGCAGCGCTGGTTCTGAAGCTTTCTTT. The full variable domain, in which reference TRBV9 and TRBJ1-1 provide the parts outside the CDR3, is DSGVTQTPKHLITATGQRVTLRCSPRSGDLSVYWYQQSLDQGLQFLIQYYNGEERAKGNILERFSAQQFPDLHSELNLSSLELGDSALYFCASSAGSEAFFGQGTRLTVV.

There are many counts of this clonotype. This chain joins TRBV10-3 and TRBJ2-2; TRBD2 aligns across 8 bases. V lost 2 bases to trimming and J lost 7 bases; unmatched junction nucleotides: 12. CDR3 length equals 17 residues. Germline assignment: CDR1 ENHRY and CDR2 SYGVKD. CDR3 in DNA: TGTGCCATCAGTGAGCCAAAAGCGGGGGCTGCGGGCGGGGAGCTGTTTTTT. Amino acid sequence: CAISEPKAGAAGGELFF.

The sample holds many counts of this clonotype. J is TRBJ1-6 and V is TRBV6-1; D call uncertain. The CDR3 consists of 12 residues. CDR1 is MNHNS and CDR2 is SASEGT in the germline V gene. Trimming cost V 7 bases and J 7 bases, with 8 bases left between them. CDR3 DNA sequence: TGTGCCAGCACACGGATGAATTCACCCCTCCACTTT. Residues: CASTRMNSPLHF.

This clonotype has a count of ten or more. The chain employs TRBV6-6 and TRBJ2-1; perhaps TRBD2 as D (6 bases). This CDR3 spans 13 amino acids. V lost 5 bases to trimming and J lost 7 bases, with 12 bases between them. CDR1 is MNHNY and CDR2 is SVGAGI in the germline V gene (reference sequence). CDR3: CASSRDSQNEQFF. The CDR3 DNA is TGTGCCAGCAGTCGGGACTCCCAGAATGAGCAGTTCTTC.

This clonotype has at least ten counts. The chain recombines TRBV11-2 with TRBJ2-7; D gene unclear. Germline V CDR1 and CDR2: SGHAT, FQNNGV. The CDR3 consists of 11 residues. V was shortened by 5 bases and J by 12 bases, with 14 bases between the two germline ends. In DNA form, the CDR3 reads TGTGCCAGCAGCGTTACAAGACTTACGTACTTC. Protein sequence: CASSVTRLTYF.

The sample holds many counts of this clonotype. CDR3 loop: CASSLGHPPTQFF. As DNA, the CDR3 is TGTGCCAGCAGTTTAGGTCACCCTCCTACCCAGTTCTTC. The V call is TRBV28, the J call TRBJ2-1, with D hard to call. V was pared by 2 bases and J by 13 bases, with 15 bases between. This CDR3 comprises 13 residues. The germline CDR1 and CDR2 sequences are MDHEN and SYDVKM.

This clonotype was found many times. The rearrangement links TRBV12-3 or TRBV12-4 to TRBJ1-2, with D possibly matching TRBD1 (5 bases). The ends were cut back, 6 bases at V and 3 bases at J, with 17 bases in the middle. This CDR3 is 15 amino acids long. CDR3 nucleotides: TGTGCCAGCAGGGATAGGACGCCGGGACACTATGGCTACACCTTC. Encoded protein: CASRDRTPGHYGYTF.

At least ten counts were recorded for this clonotype. The V and J genes are TRBV5-1 and TRBJ1-1; no definite D call. Trimming removed 3 bases from V and 2 bases from J, with 8 bases in between. The CDR3 runs to 13 residues. From germline, CDR1 is SGHRS and CDR2 YFSETQ. The CDR3 sequence is CASSYAPNTEAFF. The CDR3, as DNA: TGCGCCAGCAGCTATGCCCCTAACACTGAAGCTTTCTTT.

The gene calls are TRBV2 and TRBJ2-7; possibly TRBD2 for D (6 bases). Germline V CDR1 and CDR2: SNHLY, FYNNEI. The CDR3 extends over 19 amino acids. The CDR3: CTLSPISRPIADPGHEQYF. The CDR3 DNA sequence: TGTACCCTCTCCCCTATTTCCCGCCCGATAGCGGATCCGGGCCACGAGCAGTACTTC.

The sample holds many counts of this clonotype. The rearrangement uses TRBV15 and TRBJ1-4; D call uncertain. Germline CDR1 reads LNHNV; CDR2 reads YYDKDF (reference sequence). The CDR3 loop spans 15 amino acids. V lost 1 base and J 4 bases, leaving 10 bases between the germline ends. The CDR3, as DNA: TGTGCCACCAGCAGAGTAAAGGCTTTTAATGAAAAACTGTTTTTT. Its protein product is CATSRVKAFNEKLFF.

This clonotype was recorded many times. The chain is built from TRBV11-2 and TRBJ2-2, with D unresolved. CDR3 length equals 16 residues. In germline, CDR1 is SGHAT, CDR2 FQNNGV. V lost 3 bases and J 0 bases, leaving 11 bases between the germline ends. The CDR3 here is CASSFLELANTGELFF. DNA for the CDR3: TGTGCCAGCAGCTTCCTCGAACTCGCGAACACCGGGGAGCTGTTTTTT.

This clonotype has ten or more counts. The chain combines TRBV9 with TRBJ1-4; maybe TRBD1 (6 bases). Germline V gene lookup returns CDR1 SGDLS and CDR2 YYNGEE. The V gene lost 3 bases and the J gene lost 6 bases, with 18 bases spanning the gap. The CDR3 runs 16 residues. As DNA, the CDR3 is TGTGCCAGCAGCGGTGGCCCGCGGGGGCGAGATGAAAAACTGTTTTTT. It codes for CASSGGPRGRDEKLFF.

This clonotype has a count of ten or more. The chain links TRBV28 to TRBJ1-3; tentatively, D is TRBD1 (5 bases). The V gene lost 2 bases and the J gene lost 0 bases, with 14 bases spanning the gap. Germline V CDR1 and CDR2: MDHEN, SYDVKM. This CDR3 spans 17 amino acids. CDR3 sequence reads: CASSLEVGGLSGNTIYF. The CDR3, as DNA: TGTGCCAGCAGTTTAGAGGTCGGGGGTCTCTCTGGAAACACCATATATTTT.

On this clonotype itself: It may be a read error: a sequence one base away is much more abundant. The CDR3 DNA reads as TGTGCCAGCAGCTCCCAAGCCACAGGGGGCACCGGGAAGCTGTTTTTT. Protein product: CASSSQATGGTGKLFF. The chain employs TRBV7-9 and TRBJ2-2, with 9 bases identical to TRBD1. Germline CDR1 reads SEHNR; CDR2 reads FQNEAQ (reference sequence). CDR3 size: 16 residues.